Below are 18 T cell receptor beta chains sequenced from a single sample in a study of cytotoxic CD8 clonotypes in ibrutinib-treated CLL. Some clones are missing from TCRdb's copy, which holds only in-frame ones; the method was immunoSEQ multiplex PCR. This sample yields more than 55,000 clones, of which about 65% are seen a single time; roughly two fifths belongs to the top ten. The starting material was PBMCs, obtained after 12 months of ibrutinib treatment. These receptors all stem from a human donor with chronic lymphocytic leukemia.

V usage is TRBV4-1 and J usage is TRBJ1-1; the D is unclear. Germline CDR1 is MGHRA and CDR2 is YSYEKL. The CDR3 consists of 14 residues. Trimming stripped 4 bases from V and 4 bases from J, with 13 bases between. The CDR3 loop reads CASSPPGVGTEAFF. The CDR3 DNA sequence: TGCGCCAGCAGCCCCCCGGGAGTTGGCACTGAAGCTTTCTTT.

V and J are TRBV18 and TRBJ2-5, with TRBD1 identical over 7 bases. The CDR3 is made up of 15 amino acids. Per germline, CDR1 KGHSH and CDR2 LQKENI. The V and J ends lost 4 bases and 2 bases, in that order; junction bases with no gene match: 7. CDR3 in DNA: TGTGCCAGCTCACTCCGGGACAGCTATCAAGAGACCCAGTACTTC. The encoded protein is CASSLRDSYQETQYF.

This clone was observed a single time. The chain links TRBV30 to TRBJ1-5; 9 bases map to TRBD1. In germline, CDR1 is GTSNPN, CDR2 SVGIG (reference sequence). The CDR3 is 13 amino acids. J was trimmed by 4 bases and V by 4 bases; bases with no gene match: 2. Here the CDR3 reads CAWTTGGNQPQHF. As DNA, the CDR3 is TGTGCCTGGACGACAGGGGGAAATCAGCCCCAGCATTTT.

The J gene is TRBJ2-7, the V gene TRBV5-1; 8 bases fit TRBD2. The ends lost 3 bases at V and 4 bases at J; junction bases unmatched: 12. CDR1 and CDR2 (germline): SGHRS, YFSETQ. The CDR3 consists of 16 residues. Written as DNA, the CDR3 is TGCGCCAGCAGCTCGATCGTGTTAGCGGGACTGTACGAGCAGTACTTC. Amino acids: CASSSIVLAGLYEQYF.

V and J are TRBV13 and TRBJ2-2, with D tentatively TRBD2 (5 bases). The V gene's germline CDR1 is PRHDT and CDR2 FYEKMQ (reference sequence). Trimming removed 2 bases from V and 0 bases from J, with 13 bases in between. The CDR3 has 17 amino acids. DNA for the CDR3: TGTGCCAGCAGCTTAAAATCGTGGGAGTCGAACACCGGGGAGCTGTTTTTT. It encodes CASSLKSWESNTGELFF.

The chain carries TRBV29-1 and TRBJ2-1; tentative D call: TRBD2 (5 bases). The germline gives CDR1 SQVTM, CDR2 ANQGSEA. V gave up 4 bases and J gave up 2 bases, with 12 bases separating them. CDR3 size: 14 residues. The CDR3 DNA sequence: TGCAGCGTTGTGGCGGGTCTAACCTACAATGAGCAGTTCTTC. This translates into CSVVAGLTYNEQFF.

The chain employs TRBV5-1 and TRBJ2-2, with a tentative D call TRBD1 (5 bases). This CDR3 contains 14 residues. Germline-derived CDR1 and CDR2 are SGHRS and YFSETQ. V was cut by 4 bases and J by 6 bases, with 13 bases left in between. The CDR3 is CASSLGSGPGELFF. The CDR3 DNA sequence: TGCGCCAGCAGCCTCGGGTCAGGGCCCGGGGAGCTGTTTTTT. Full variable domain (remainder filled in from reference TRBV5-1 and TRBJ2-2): KAGVTQTPRYLIKTRGQQVTLSCSPISGHRSVSWYQQTPGQGLQFLFEYFSETQRNKGNFPGRFSGRQFSNSRSEMNVSTLELGDSALYLCASSLGSGPGELFFGEGSRLTVL.

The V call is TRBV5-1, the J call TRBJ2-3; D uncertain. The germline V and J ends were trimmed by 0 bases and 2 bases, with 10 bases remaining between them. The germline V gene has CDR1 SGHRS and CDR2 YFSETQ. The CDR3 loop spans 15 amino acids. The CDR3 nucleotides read TGCGCCAGCAGCTTGGTTGGGTCAGACACAGATACGCAGTATTTT. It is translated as CASSLVGSDTDTQYF.

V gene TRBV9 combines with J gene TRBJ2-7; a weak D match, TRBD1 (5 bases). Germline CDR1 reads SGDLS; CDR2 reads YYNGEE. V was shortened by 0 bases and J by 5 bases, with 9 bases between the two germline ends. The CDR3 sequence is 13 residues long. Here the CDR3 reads CASSVGDRNEQYF. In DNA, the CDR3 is TGTGCCAGCAGCGTAGGAGACAGAAACGAGCAGTACTTC. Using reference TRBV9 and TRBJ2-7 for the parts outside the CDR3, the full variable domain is DSGVTQTPKHLITATGQRVTLRCSPRSGDLSVYWYQQSLDQGLQFLIQYYNGEERAKGNILERFSAQQFPDLHSELNLSSLELGDSALYFCASSVGDRNEQYFGPGTRLTVT.

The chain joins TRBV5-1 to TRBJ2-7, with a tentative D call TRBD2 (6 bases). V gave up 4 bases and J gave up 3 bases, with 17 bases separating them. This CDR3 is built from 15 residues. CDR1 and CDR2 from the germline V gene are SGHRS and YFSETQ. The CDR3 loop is CASSPRDSFSYEQYF. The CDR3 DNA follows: TGCGCCAGCAGCCCCCGGGACTCCTTCAGCTACGAGCAGTACTTC.

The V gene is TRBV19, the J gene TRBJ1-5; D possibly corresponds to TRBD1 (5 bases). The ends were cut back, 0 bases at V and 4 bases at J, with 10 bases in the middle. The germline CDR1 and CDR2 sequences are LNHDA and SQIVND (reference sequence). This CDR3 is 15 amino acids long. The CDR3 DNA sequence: TGTGCCAGTAGTATAGATGGGGCAGGGAATCAGCCCCAGCATTTT. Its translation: CASSIDGAGNQPQHF. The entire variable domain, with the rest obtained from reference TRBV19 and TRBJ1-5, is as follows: DGGITQSPKYLFRKEGQNVTLSCEQNLNHDAMYWYRQDPGQGLRLIYYSQIVNDFQKGDIAEGYSVSREKKESFPLTVTSAQKNPTAFYLCASSIDGAGNQPQHFGDGTRLSIL.

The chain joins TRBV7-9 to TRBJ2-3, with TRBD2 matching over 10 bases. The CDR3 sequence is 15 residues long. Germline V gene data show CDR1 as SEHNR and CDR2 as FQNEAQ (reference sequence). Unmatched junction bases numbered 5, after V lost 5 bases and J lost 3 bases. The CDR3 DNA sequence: TGTGCCAGCAGCCCTAGCGGGAGCGGTACAGATACGCAGTATTTT. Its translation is CASSPSGSGTDTQYF.

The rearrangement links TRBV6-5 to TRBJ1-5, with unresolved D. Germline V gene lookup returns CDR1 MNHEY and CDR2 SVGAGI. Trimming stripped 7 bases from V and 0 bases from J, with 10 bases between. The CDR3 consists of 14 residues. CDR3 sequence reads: CASKMSGSNQPQHF. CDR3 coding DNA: TGTGCCAGCAAAATGTCCGGTAGCAATCAGCCCCAGCATTTT.

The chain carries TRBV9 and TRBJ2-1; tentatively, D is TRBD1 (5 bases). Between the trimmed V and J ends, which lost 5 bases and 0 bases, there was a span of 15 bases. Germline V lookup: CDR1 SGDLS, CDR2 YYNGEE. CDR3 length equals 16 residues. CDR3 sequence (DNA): TGTGCCAGCAGTCTCTTAGGGGCGGCCTCCTACAATGAGCAGTTCTTC. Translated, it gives CASSLLGAASYNEQFF.

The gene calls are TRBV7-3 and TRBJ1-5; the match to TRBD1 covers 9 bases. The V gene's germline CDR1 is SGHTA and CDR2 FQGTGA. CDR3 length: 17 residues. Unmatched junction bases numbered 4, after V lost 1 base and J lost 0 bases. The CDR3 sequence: CASSLKRGQGSNQPQHF. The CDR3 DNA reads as TGTGCCAGCAGCTTAAAACGGGGACAGGGTAGCAATCAGCCCCAGCATTTT.

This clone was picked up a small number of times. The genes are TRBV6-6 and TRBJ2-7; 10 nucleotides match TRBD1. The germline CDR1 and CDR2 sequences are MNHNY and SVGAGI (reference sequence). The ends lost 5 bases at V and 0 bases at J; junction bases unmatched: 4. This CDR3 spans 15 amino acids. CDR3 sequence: CASSRRDRGSYEQYF. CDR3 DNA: TGTGCCAGCAGTAGACGGGACAGGGGCTCCTACGAGCAGTACTTC.

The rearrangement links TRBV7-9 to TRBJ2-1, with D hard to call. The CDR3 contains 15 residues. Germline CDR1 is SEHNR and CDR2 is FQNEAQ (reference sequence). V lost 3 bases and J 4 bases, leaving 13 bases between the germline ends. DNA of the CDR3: TGTGCCAGCAGCTTGCCGGACCGTGGATACAATGAGCAGTTCTTC. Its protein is CASSLPDRGYNEQFF.

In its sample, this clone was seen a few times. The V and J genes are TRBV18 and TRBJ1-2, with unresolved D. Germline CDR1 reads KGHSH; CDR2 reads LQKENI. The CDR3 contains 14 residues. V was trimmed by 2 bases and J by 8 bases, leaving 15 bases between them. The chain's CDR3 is CASSPAGSRYGYTF. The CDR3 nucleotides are TGTGCCAGCTCACCAGCAGGTTCTCGCTACGGCTACACCTTC.